The rows below give T cell receptor beta chains drawn from one sample of a study of human T cells and chemical hapten exposure. TCRdb itself ran the RACE reads through MiXCR, one entry per CDR3 protein. The sample carries about 89,000 distinct CDR3 sequences, more than 9.5% recorded once. Sequenced material: whole blood, taken in connection with sensitization to the hapten diphenylcyclopropenone (DPC). Receptor source: a man in his forties with alopecia areata. Some clones in this sample may be carry-over from other donors' samples. Each CDR3 is given with its conserved first and last residue. A D gene is named only where the DNA matches it firmly. Part of the rows lack a size; the others show once, few, many or a class for expanded clones.

14	TRBV30	.	TRBJ2-3	.	CAWREGAGTDTQYF	TGTGCCTGGAGGGAAGGGGCCGGCACAGATACGCAGTATTTT
15	TRBV5-1	TRBD2	TRBJ2-3	.	CASSRAGGSTDTQYF	TGCGCCAGCAGCCGAGCGGGAGGATCCACAGATACGCAGTATTTT
14	TRBV12-3/TRBV12-4	.	TRBJ2-1	.	CASSSPSRYNEQFF	TGTGCCAGCAGTTCTCCCAGCAGATACAATGAGCAGTTCTTC
15	TRBV5-5	.	TRBJ1-1	few	CASSQSPQKNTEAFF	TGTGCCAGCAGCCAATCGCCCCAGAAGAACACTGAAGCTTTCTTT
11	TRBV6-2/TRBV6-3	.	TRBJ1-1	many	CASSRQFEAFF	TGTGCCAGCAGTCGACAGTTTGAAGCTTTCTTT
13	TRBV29-1	.	TRBJ1-2	few	CSVGEGFDYGYTF	TGCAGCGTTGGCGAGGGATTTGACTATGGCTACACCTTC
14	TRBV27	TRBD1	TRBJ1-3	many	CASSPSRGPYTIYF	TGTGCCAGCAGTCCCTCAAGGGGGCCGTACACCATATATTTT
16	TRBV19	.	TRBJ1-4	.	CASSIGIAGVVTKLFF	TGTGCCAGTAGTATCGGTATCGCAGGGGTTGTTACAAAACTGTTTTTT
14	TRBV5-5	.	TRBJ1-1	.	CASSPWMSGTEAFF	TGTGCCAGCAGCCCCTGGATGTCCGGCACTGAAGCTTTCTTT
15	TRBV20-1	TRBD2	TRBJ2-1	few	CSAPTSGRVYNEQFF	TGCAGTGCACCAACCAGCGGGAGAGTCTACAATGAGCAGTTCTTC
14	TRBV5-1	.	TRBJ2-3	few	CASTMGRGTDTQYF	TGCGCCAGCACTATGGGCAGGGGCACAGATACGCAGTATTTT
14	TRBV13	TRBD2	TRBJ2-7	.	CASSLVAGGAEQYF	TGTGCCAGCAGCTTAGTAGCGGGAGGTGCCGAGCAGTACTTC
17	TRBV4-3	TRBD1	TRBJ2-4	many	CASSQTDRVGAKNIQYF	TGCGCCAGCAGCCAAACAGACAGGGTAGGAGCCAAAAACATTCAGTACTTC
17	TRBV27	TRBD1	TRBJ1-2	.	CASSLSGTRGQTYGYTF	TGTGCCAGCAGTTTATCCGGGACCAGGGGACAGACCTATGGCTACACCTTC
15	TRBV14	.	TRBJ1-2	few	CASSQDLAGAYGYTF	TGTGCCAGCAGCCAAGATCTCGCCGGAGCCTATGGCTACACCTTC
15	TRBV7-2	TRBD2	TRBJ2-5	few	CASSSQRDYLQTQYF	TGTGCCAGCAGCTCCCAAAGGGACTACCTACAGACCCAGTACTTC
15	TRBV7-2	.	TRBJ2-6	few	CASSPRNVGANVLTF	TGTGCTAGCAGCCCCCGTAATGTTGGGGCCAACGTCCTGACTTTC
13	TRBV7-2	.	TRBJ1-5	.	CASSLALWQDQHF	TGTGCCAGCAGCTTAGCGCTCTGGCAGGACCAGCATTTT
12	TRBV19	TRBD1	TRBJ1-2	few	CATNDRGDGYTF	TGTGCCACTAACGACAGGGGGGATGGCTACACCTTC
14	TRBV28	TRBD2	TRBJ2-3	.	CASSFQFRAGLPHF	TGTGCCAGCAGCTTCCAGTTCCGCGCGGGACTACCCCATTTT
16	TRBV3-1	.	TRBJ2-3	.	CASSQLLARPTDTQYF	TGTGCCAGCAGCCAATTGCTAGCGAGACCCACAGATACGCAGTATTTT
18	TRBV4-3	TRBD2	TRBJ2-1	.	CASSQAELAGVGYNEQFF	TGCGCCAGCAGCCAAGCTGAACTAGCGGGAGTTGGGTACAATGAGCAGTTCTTC
13	TRBV12-3/TRBV12-4	.	TRBJ1-5	many	CASSLDSNQPQHF	TGTGCCAGCAGTTTGGATAGCAATCAGCCCCAGCATTTT
13	TRBV20-1	TRBD2	TRBJ2-3	.	CSAHGTNTDTQYF	TGCAGTGCTCACGGGACTAACACAGATACGCAGTATTTT
12	TRBV29-1	TRBD1	TRBJ1-1	.	CSVRQGLTEAFF	TGCAGCGTCCGACAGGGTCTCACTGAAGCTTTCTTT
15	TRBV14	TRBD1	TRBJ2-3	.	CASSPRTGVRDTQYF	TGTGCCAGCAGCCCCCGGACAGGGGTAAGGGATACGCAGTATTTT
16	TRBV7-9	.	TRBJ2-4	few	CASSLGGGSAKNIQYF	TGTGCCAGCAGCTTAGGGGGGGGCTCAGCCAAAAACATTCAGTACTTC
14	TRBV14	.	TRBJ2-4	many	CASSPGWVRNIQYF	TGTGCCAGCAGCCCAGGGTGGGTCCGAAACATTCAGTACTTC
19	TRBV3-1	TRBD1	TRBJ2-4	.	CASSQEGTVTLPAKNIQYF	TGTGCCAGCAGCCAAGAGGGGACAGTAACTTTGCCGGCCAAAAACATTCAGTACTTC
15	TRBV4-1	.	TRBJ2-1	few	CASSPLGTGSDEQFF	TGCGCCAGCAGCCCATTGGGTACCGGGAGCGATGAGCAGTTCTTC
15	TRBV10-3	TRBD1	TRBJ1-4	few	CAIRRGLGANEKLFF	TGTGCCATCAGGAGGGGGCTCGGGGCTAATGAAAAACTGTTTTTT
15	TRBV9	.	TRBJ1-3	many	CASSVAGQVGNTIYF	TGTGCCAGCAGCGTAGCTGGGCAGGTTGGAAACACCATATATTTT
18	TRBV6-6	TRBD2	TRBJ2-3	.	CASSFRLAGGLGTDTQYF	TGTGCCAGCAGTTTCCGACTAGCGGGAGGGCTTGGCACAGATACGCAGTATTTT
16	TRBV4-3	TRBD2	TRBJ2-3	few	CASSQVGLAATDTQYF	TGCGCCAGCAGCCAGGTCGGACTAGCGGCCACAGATACGCAGTATTTT
13	TRBV29-1	.	TRBJ2-5	many	CSVRGWGQETQYF	TGCAGCGTTCGGGGATGGGGCCAAGAGACCCAGTACTTC
14	TRBV10-3	TRBD2	TRBJ2-2	.	CAIQPGLAPGELFF	TGTGCCATCCAACCGGGACTAGCACCCGGGGAGCTGTTTTTT
15	TRBV20-1	TRBD2	TRBJ2-1	few	CSARTSGRAYNEQFF	TGCAGTGCTAGGACTAGCGGGAGGGCTTACAATGAGCAGTTCTTC
12	TRBV7-9	.	TRBJ1-1	.	CASSLKNTEAFF	TGTGCCAGCAGCTTAAAGAACACTGAAGCTTTCTTT
14	TRBV28	.	TRBJ2-1	few	CASSLTSPISEQFF	TGTGCCAGCAGTTTAACTAGTCCGATCAGTGAGCAGTTCTTC
14	TRBV19	TRBD1	TRBJ2-5	.	CASSTRGLGETRYF	TGTGCCAGTAGTACCAGGGGGCTAGGAGAGACCCGGTACTTC
14	TRBV2	TRBD1	TRBJ1-1	many	CASSSGQPNTEAFF	TGTGCCAGCAGTTCGGGACAGCCCAACACTGAAGCTTTCTTT
17	TRBV7-8	TRBD2	TRBJ2-3	few	CASSLWLAGASTDTQYF	TGTGCCAGCAGCTTATGGTTGGCGGGAGCTAGCACAGATACGCAGTATTTT